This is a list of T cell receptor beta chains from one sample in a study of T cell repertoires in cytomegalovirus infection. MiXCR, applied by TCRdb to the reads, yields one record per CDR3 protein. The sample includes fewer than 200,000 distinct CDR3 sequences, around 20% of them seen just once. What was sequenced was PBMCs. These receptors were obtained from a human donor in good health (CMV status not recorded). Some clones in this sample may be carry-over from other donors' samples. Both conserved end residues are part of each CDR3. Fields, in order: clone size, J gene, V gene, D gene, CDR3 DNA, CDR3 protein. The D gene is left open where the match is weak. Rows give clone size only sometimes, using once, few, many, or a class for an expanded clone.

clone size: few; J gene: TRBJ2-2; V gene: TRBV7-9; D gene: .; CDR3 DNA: TGTGCCAGCAGCTCGGTCGCCGCGGGACAGAAAGACACCGGGGAGCTGTTTTTT; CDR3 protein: CASSSVAAGQKDTGELFF
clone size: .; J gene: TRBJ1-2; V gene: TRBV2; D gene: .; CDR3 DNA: TGTGCCAGCAGTGACTCCGGCTACTATGGCTACACCTTC; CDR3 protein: CASSDSGYYGYTF
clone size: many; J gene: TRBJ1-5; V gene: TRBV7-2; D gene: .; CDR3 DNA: TGTGCCAGCAGCTTAGAGGCCGTTCAGCAGCCCCAGCATTTT; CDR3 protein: CASSLEAVQQPQHF
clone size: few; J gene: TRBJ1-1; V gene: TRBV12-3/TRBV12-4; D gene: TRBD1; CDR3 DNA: TGTGCCAGCAGACCCACGACAGGGGAGAACACTGAAGCTTTCTTT; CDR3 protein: CASRPTTGENTEAFF
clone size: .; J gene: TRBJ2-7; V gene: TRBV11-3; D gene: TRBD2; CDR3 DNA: TGTGCCAGCAGCCCGCTATCAAGCGGGGATTATTCCTACGAGCAGTACTTC; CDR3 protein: CASSPLSSGDYSYEQYF
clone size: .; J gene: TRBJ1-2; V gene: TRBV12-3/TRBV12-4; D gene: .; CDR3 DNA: TGTGCCAGCAGTCAGGGTTACTATGGCTACACCTTC; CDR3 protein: CASSQGYYGYTF
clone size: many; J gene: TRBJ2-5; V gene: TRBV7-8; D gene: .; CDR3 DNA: TGTGCCAGCACCAGAGGGGGTAGCGGGCCCGCCCAAGAGACCCAGTACTTC; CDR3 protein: CASTRGGSGPAQETQYF
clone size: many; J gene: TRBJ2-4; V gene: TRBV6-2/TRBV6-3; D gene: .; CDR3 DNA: TGTGCCAGCAGCCTAGCAAGAAGAGGGGGAGCCAAAAACATTCAGTACTTC; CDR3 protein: CASSLARRGGAKNIQYF
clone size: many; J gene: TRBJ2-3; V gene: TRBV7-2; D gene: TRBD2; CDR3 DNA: TGTGCCAGCAGCCGTCGAATAGCGGGGGCGGCAGATACGCAGTATTTT; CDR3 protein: CASSRRIAGAADTQYF
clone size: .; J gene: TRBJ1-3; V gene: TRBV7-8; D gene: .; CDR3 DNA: TGTGCCAGCAGCGTTACAGGGACTGGAAACACCATATATTTT; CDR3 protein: CASSVTGTGNTIYF
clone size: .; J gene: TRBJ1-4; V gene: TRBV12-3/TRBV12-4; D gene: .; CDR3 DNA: TGTGCCAGCAGTTCAGTTATAAAGGGAGTCGGTGAAAAACTGTTTTTT; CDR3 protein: CASSSVIKGVGEKLFF
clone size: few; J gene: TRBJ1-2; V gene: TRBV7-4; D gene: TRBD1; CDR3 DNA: TGTGCCAGCAGCTCAGACAGGGGGGACTATGGCTACACCTTC; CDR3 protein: CASSSDRGDYGYTF
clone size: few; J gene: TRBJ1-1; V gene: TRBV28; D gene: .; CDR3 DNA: TGTGCCAGCAGTGCCAACCTGGGGGGGCTGGCCACTGAAGCTTTCTTT; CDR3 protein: CASSANLGGLATEAFF
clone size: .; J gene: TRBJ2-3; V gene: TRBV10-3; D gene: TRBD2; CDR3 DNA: TGTGCCATCAGGTTTACTAGCGGGGGGCAGTATACGCAGTATTTT; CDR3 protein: CAIRFTSGGQYTQYF
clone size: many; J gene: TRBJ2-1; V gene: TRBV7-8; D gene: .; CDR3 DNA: TGTGCCAGTATAGCGGATAGCTCCTACAATGAGCAGTTCTTC; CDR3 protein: CASIADSSYNEQFF
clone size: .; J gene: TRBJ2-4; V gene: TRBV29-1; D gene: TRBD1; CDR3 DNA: TGCAGCGTCGGCCTAGGACAGGCGGGAAACATTCAGTACTTC; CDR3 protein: CSVGLGQAGNIQYF
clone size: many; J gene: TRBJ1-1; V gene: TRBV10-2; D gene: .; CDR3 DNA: TGCGCCAGCAGTGAGCGGTTTTACACTGAAGCTTTCTTT; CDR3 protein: CASSERFYTEAFF
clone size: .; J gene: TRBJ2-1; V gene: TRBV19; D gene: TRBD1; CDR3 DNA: TGTGCCAGTGCCAAAGACCGGGGACAGGGATTGTTGAATGAGCAGTTCTTC; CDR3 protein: CASAKDRGQGLLNEQFF
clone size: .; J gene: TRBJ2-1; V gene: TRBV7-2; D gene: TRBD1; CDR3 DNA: TGTGCCAGCAGCTTAGAACAGGGGGCCCACAATGAGCAGTTCTTC; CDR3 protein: CASSLEQGAHNEQFF
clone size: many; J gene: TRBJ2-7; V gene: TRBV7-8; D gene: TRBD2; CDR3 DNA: TGTGCCAGCAGCCTCGGGACTAACGGCGAGCAGTACTTC; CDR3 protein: CASSLGTNGEQYF
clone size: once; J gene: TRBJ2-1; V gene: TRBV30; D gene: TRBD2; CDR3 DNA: TGTGCCTGGAGCCGGCTAGCGGGAGTTGAGAATGAGCAGTTCTTC; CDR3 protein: CAWSRLAGVENEQFF
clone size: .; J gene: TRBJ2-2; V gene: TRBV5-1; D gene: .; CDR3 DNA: TGCGCCAGCAGCTTGGTGGCAGACACCGGGGAGCTGTTTTTT; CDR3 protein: CASSLVADTGELFF
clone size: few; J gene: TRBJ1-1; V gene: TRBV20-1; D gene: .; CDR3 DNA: TGCAGTGCTCCGGACATAGGGGCCTACGAAGCTTTCTTT; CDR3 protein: CSAPDIGAYEAFF